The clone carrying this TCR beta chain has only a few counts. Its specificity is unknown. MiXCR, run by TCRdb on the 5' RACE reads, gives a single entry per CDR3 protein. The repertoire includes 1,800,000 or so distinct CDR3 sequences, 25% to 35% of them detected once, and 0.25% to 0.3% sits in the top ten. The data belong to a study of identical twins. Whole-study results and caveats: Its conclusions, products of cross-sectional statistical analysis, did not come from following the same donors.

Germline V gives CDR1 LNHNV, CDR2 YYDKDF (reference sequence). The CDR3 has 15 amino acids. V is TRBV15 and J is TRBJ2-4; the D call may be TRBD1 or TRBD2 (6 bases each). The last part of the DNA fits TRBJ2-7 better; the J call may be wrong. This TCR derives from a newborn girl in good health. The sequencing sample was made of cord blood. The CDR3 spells CATSREGGGGYEQYF. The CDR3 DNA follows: TGTGCCACCAGCAGAGAAGGTGGAGGGGGCTACGAGCAGTACTTC.